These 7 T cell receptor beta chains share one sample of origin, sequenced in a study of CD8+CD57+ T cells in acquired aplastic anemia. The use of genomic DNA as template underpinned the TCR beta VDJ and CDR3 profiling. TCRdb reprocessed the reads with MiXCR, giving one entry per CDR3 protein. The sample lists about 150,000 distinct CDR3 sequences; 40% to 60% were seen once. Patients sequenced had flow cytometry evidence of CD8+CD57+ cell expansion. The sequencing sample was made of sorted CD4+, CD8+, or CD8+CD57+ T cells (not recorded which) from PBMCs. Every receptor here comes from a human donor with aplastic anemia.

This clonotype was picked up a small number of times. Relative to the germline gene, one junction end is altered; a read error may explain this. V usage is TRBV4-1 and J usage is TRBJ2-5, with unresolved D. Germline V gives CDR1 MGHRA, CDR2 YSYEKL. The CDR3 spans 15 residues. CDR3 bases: TGCGCCAGCAGCCAAGTTGTCGCTAACCAAGAGGCCCAGTACTTC. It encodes CASSQVVANQEAQYF.

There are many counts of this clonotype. Here the CDR3 reads CASSLAGFSPYEQYF. In nucleotides, the CDR3 is TGCGCCAGCAGCTTGGCTGGCTTCTCGCCCTACGAGCAGTACTTC. The chain has TRBV5-1 and TRBJ2-7, with D hard to call. V dropped 0 bases and J dropped 2 bases, with 12 bases sitting between them. This CDR3 contains 15 residues. Germline loops: CDR1 SGHRS, CDR2 YFSETQ. The entire variable domain, with the rest obtained from reference TRBV5-1 and TRBJ2-7, is as follows: KAGVTQTPRYLIKTRGQQVTLSCSPISGHRSVSWYQQTPGQGLQFLFEYFSETQRNKGNFPGRFSGRQFSNSRSEMNVSTLELGDSALYLCASSLAGFSPYEQYFGPGTRLTVT.

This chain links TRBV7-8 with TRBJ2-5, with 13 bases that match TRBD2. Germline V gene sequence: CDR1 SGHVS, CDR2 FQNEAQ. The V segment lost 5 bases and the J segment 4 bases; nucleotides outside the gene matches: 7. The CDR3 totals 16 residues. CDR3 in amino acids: CASSTWTSGRGETQYF. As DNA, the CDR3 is TGTGCCAGCAGCACATGGACTAGCGGGAGAGGAGAGACCCAGTACTTC.

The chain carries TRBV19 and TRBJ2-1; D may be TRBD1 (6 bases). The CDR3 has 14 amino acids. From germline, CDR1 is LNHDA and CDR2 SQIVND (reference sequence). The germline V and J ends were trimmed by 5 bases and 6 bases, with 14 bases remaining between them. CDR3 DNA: TGTGCCAGTAGTCGAGCCACAGGGTTCAATGAGCAGTTCTTC. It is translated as CASSRATGFNEQFF.

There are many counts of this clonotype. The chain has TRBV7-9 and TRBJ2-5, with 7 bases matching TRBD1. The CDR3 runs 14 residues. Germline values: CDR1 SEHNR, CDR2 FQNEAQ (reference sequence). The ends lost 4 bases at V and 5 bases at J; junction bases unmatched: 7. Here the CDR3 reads CASSSLTQGETQYF. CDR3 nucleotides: TGTGCCAGCAGCTCCCTAACACAGGGGGAGACCCAGTACTTC.

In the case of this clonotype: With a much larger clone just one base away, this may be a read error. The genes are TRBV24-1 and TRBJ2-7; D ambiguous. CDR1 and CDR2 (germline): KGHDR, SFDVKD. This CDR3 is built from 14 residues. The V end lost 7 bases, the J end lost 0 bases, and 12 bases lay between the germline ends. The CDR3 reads CATRVIANSYEQYF. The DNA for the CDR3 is TGTGCCACCAGGGTAATCGCGAACTCCTACGAGCAGTACTTC.

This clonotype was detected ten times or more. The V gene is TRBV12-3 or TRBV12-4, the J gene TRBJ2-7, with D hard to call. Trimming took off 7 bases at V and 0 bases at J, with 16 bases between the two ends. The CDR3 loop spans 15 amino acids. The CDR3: CASTEGLHSSYEQYF. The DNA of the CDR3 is TGTGCCAGCACCGAAGGGCTTCACAGCTCCTACGAGCAGTACTTC.